One and the same sample provided the 6 T cell receptor beta chains below, sequenced in a study of blood T cell repertoires in COVID-19. Sequencing was performed with immunoSEQ multiplex PCR; in TCRdb, only in-frame clones are kept and a portion is missing. The sample shows around 310,000 clones, approximately 89% of them seen only once. Input material: PBMCs or T cells enriched from blood (not recorded which). The receptor source for this set is a woman aged 25 to 39 who had recovered from COVID-19.

The gene calls are TRBV5-4 and TRBJ2-1; 8 positions agree with TRBD2. CDR3 length: 16 residues. Trimming removed 2 bases from V and 0 bases from J; junction bases left unmatched: 4. From germline, CDR1 is SGHNT and CDR2 YYREEE (reference sequence). CDR3 region: CASSLETSDSYNEQFF. The CDR3 DNA is TGTGCCAGCAGCTTAGAGACTAGCGACTCCTACAATGAGCAGTTCTTC. The complete variable domain, with remaining parts taken from reference TRBV5-4 and TRBJ2-1, reads ETGVTQSPTHLIKTRGQQVTLRCSSQSGHNTVSWYQQALGQGPQFIFQYYREEENGRGNFPPRFSGLQFPNYSSELNVNALELDDSALYLCASSLETSDSYNEQFFGPGTRLTVL.

The V gene is TRBV21-1, the J gene TRBJ2-7; TRBD2, as called in the table, went unchecked against the DNA. TRBV21-1 is flagged as a pseudogene. This CDR3 region has 15 residues. The CDR3 sequence is CASSKSRGILYEQYF. The CDR3 nucleotides are TGTGCCAGCAGCAAATCTCGAGGGATTCTCTACGAGCAGTACTTC.

In regard to this clone: At the DNA level, this CDR3 is encoded by other sequences in the same sample as well. The chain carries TRBV28 and TRBJ2-5; TRBD1 is a possible D gene (5 bases). The ends were cut back, 2 bases at V and 5 bases at J, with 15 bases in the middle. Germline CDR1 is MDHEN and CDR2 is SYDVKM. The CDR3 has 15 residues. The CDR3 nucleotides read TGTGCCAGCAGTTTAGATGGGGCGCTCGGGGAGACCCAGTACTTC. This codes for CASSLDGALGETQYF.

The chain uses TRBV10-3 and TRBJ1-2; 12 nucleotides agree with TRBD1. The CDR3 loop spans 14 amino acids. The germline CDR1 and CDR2 sequences are ENHRY and SYGVKD. V shed 6 bases and J 8 bases; nucleotides not matched to a gene: 7. DNA of the CDR3: TGTGCCATCAGACGGGACAGGGGGCGGGAGGGCTACACCTTC. Translation gives CAIRRDRGREGYTF.

This sequence joins TRBV7-9 and TRBJ2-1; 8 bases are shared with TRBD2. The J segment lost 5 bases and the V segment lost 4 bases, leaving 7 bases of the junction unmatched. From germline, CDR1 is SEHNR and CDR2 FQNEAQ (reference sequence). The CDR3 loop spans 15 amino acids. The CDR3, as DNA: TGTGCCAGCAGCTCATTAGCGGGAACTGACAATGAGCAGTTCTTC. Amino acid sequence: CASSSLAGTDNEQFF.

The J gene is TRBJ1-5, the V gene TRBV2, with 7 bases that match TRBD1. The CDR3 is 14 residues long. The germline V gene has CDR1 SNHLY and CDR2 FYNNEI. The V and J ends lost 2 bases and 6 bases, in that order; junction bases with no gene match: 4. Here the CDR3 reads CASSERQGGQPQHF. The CDR3 coding sequence is TGTGCCAGCAGTGAACGACAGGGAGGTCAGCCCCAGCATTTT.